This T cell receptor beta chain was recorded in a study of T cell repertoires in cytomegalovirus infection. Study-level points and caveats: In two of eight donors, the top clonotype was HLA-C-restricted CMV-specific.

In TCRdb, the reads were re-called with MiXCR into one record per CDR3 protein. Found here are fewer than 350,000 distinct CDR3 sequences, roughly 9.5% of them singletons; the top ten hold 3.5% to 4.5%. To note about this clonotype: Its specificity is not known.

The CDR3 runs to 14 residues. V was shortened by 5 bases and J by 5 bases, with 15 bases between the two germline ends. Germline assignment: CDR1 SGHVS and CDR2 FNYEAQ. V usage is TRBV7-6 and J usage is TRBJ1-2, with D possibly TRBD1 on 5 matching bases. This sequence was found in a human donor in good health (CMV status not recorded). Some clones in this sample may be carry-over from other donors' samples. Input material: PBMCs. DNA for the CDR3: TGTGCCAGCAGCCGTATTACCGGGGGTTATGGCTACACCTTC. Translation gives CASSRITGGYGYTF.